This T cell receptor (beta chain) was obtained from a study of cytomegalovirus exposure and HLA in healthy donors. CDR1 is LGHNA and CDR2 is YSLEER in the germline V gene. This CDR3 is built from 17 residues. V shed 0 bases, J shed 0 bases, and the junction held 3 bases outside the gene matches. The PCR ran on 60 Vbeta and 13 Jbeta primers. The method was immunoSEQ multiplex PCR; TCRdb's version includes in-frame clones alone and lacks a portion of them. The table records almost 200,000 clones, 70% to 80% of them present only once. Input material: PBMCs. The TCR was taken from a male donor in good health and CMV-seropositive. The V call is TRBV4-3, the J call TRBJ1-3; the match to TRBD1 covers 9 bases. The CDR3 nucleotides are TGCGCCAGCAGCCAAGAACCGGACAGGGGCTCTGGAAACACCATATATTTT. It codes for CASSQEPDRGSGNTIYF.